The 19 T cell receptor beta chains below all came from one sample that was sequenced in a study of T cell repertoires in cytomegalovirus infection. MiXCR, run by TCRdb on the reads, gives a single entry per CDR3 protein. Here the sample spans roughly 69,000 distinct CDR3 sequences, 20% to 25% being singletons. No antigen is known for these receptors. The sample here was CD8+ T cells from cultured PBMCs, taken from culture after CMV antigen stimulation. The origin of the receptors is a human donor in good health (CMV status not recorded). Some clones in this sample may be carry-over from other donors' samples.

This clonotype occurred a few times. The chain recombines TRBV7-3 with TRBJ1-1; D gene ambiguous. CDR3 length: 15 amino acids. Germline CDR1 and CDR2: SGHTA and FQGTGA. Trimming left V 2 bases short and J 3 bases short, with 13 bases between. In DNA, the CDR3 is TGTGCCAGCAGCTTATTCCGCATGGTAGACACTGAAGCTTTCTTT. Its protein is CASSLFRMVDTEAFF. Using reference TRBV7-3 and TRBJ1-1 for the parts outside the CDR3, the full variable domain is GAGVSQTPSNKVTEKGKYVELRCDPISGHTALYWYRQSLGQGPEFLIYFQGTGAADDSGLPNDRFFAVRPEGSVSTLKIQRTERGDSAVYLCASSLFRMVDTEAFFGQGTRLTVV.

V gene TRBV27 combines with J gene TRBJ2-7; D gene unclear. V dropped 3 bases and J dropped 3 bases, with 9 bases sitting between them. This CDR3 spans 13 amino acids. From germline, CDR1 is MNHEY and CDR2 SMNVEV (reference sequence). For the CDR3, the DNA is TGTGCCAGCAGTTTTGGAATGCTCTACGAGCAGTACTTC. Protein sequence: CASSFGMLYEQYF.

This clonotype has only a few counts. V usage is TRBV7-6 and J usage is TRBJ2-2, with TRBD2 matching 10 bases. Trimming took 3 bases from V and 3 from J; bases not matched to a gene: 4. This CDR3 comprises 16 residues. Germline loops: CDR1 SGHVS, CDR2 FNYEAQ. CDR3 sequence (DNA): TGTGCCAGCAGCTTCCTTGGACTAGCGGACACCGGGGAGCTGTTTTTT. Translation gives CASSFLGLADTGELFF.

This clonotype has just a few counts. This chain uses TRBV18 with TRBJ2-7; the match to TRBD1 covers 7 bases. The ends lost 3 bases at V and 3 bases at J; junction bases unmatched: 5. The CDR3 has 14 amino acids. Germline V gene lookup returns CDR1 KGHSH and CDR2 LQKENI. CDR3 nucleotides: TGTGCCAGCTCACCTCGGGACAGAAGCTACGAGCAGTACTTC. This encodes CASSPRDRSYEQYF. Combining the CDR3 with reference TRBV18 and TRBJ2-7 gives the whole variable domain NAGVMQNPRHLVRRRGQEARLRCSPMKGHSHVYWYRQLPEEGLKFMVYLQKENIIDESGMPKERFSAEFPKEGPSILRIQQVVRGDSAAYFCASSPRDRSYEQYFGPGTRLTVT.

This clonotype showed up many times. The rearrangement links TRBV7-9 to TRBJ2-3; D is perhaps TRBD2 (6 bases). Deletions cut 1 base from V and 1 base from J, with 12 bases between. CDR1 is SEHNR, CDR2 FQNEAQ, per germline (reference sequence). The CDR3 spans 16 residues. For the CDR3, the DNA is TGTGCCAGCAGCTTAGTGCGGGAAGTCCGCACAGATACGCAGTATTTT. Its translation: CASSLVREVRTDTQYF.

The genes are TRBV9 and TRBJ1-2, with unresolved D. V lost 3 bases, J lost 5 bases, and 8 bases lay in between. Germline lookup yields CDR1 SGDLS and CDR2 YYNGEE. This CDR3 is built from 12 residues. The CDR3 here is CASSAGRYGYTF. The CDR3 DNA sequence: TGTGCCAGCAGCGCCGGGAGATATGGCTACACCTTC.

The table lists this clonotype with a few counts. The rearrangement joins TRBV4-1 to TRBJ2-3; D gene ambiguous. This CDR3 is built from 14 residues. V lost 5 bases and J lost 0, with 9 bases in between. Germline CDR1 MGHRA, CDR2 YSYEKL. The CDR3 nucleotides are TGCGCCAGCAGCGACCGAATTAGCACAGATACGCAGTATTTT. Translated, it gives CASSDRISTDTQYF.

The CDR3 nucleotides are TGTGCCAGTAGTATCGGGCTGCTGGACGAGCAGTACTTC. As protein: CASSIGLLDEQYF. The chain has TRBV19 and TRBJ2-7; no definite D call. The CDR3 runs 13 residues. The germline gives CDR1 LNHDA, CDR2 SQIVND (reference sequence). Deletions cut 3 bases from V and 5 bases from J, with 11 bases between.

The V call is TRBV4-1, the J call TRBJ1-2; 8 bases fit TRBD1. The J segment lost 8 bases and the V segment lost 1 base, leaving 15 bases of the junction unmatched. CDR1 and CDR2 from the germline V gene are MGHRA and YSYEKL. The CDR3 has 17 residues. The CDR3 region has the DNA TGCGCCAGCAGCCAAGTAGGGACAGGCCCCTGGAGCTACGGCTACACCTTC. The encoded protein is CASSQVGTGPWSYGYTF.

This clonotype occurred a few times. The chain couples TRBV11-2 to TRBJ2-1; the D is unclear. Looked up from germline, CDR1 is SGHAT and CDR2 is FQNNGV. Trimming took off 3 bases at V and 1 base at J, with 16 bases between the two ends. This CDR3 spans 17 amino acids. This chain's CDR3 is CASSFSFDGESYNEQFF. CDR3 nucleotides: TGTGCCAGCAGCTTTAGCTTTGATGGGGAATCCTACAATGAGCAGTTCTTC. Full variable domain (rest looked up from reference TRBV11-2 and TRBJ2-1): EAGVAQSPRYKIIEKRQSVAFWCNPISGHATLYWYQQILGQGPKLLIQFQNNGVVDDSQLPKDRFSAERLKGVDSTLKIQPAKLEDSAVYLCASSFSFDGESYNEQFFGPGTRLTVL.

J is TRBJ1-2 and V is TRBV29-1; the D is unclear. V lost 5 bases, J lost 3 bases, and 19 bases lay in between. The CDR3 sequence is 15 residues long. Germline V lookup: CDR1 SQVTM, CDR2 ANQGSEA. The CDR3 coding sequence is TGCAGCGTTCAGGTCTTGGAGGTGGAGGACTATGGCTACACCTTC. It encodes CSVQVLEVEDYGYTF.

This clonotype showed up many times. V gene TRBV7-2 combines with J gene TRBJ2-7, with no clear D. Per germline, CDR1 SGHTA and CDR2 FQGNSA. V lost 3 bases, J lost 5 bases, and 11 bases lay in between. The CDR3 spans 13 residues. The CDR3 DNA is TGTGCCAGCAGCTTGCGCCAGGATAACGAGCAGTACTTC. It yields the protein CASSLRQDNEQYF.

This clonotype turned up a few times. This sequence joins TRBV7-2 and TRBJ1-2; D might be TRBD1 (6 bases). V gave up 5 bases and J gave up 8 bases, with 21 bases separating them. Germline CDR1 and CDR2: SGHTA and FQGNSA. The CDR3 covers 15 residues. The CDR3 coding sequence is TGTGCCAGCAGCATACAGGGTTTTTTGGTCTACGGCTACACCTTC. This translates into CASSIQGFLVYGYTF.

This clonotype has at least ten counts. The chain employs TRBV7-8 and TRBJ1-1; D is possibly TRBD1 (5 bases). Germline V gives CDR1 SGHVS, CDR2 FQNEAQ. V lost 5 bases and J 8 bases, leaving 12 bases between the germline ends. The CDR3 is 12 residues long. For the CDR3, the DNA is TGTGCCAGCAGCCCAGCCGGGACCGAAGCTTTCTTT. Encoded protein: CASSPAGTEAFF.

CDR3 in amino acids: CASSLRQVPPGGSTDTQYF. The CDR3 DNA sequence: TGTGCCAGCAGCTTAAGACAGGTCCCCCCCGGGGGTAGCACAGATACGCAGTATTTT. The V gene is TRBV7-7, the J gene TRBJ2-3, with D possibly called TRBD1 or TRBD2 (6 bases each). The germline V gene has CDR1 SSHAT and CDR2 FNYEAQ (reference sequence). The CDR3 runs 19 residues. Trimming left V 2 bases short and J 0 bases short, with 21 bases between.

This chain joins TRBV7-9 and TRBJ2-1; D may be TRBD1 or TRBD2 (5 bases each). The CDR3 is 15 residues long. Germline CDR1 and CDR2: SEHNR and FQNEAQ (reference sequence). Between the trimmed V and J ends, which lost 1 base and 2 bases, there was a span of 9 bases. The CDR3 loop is CASSLGGVPYNEQFF. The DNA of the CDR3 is TGTGCCAGCAGCTTAGGAGGGGTCCCCTACAATGAGCAGTTCTTC.

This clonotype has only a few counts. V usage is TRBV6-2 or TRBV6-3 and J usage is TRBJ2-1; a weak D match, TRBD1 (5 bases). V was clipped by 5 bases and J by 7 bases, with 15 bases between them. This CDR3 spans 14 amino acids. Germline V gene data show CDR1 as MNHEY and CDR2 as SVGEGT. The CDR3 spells CASSNPQDSNEQFF. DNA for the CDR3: TGTGCCAGCAGTAACCCACAGGATTCGAATGAGCAGTTCTTC.

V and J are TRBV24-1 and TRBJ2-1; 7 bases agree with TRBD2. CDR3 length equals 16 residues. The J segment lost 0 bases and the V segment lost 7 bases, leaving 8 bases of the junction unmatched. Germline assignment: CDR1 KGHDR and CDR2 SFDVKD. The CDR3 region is CATREAGESSYNEQFF. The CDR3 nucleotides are TGTGCCACCAGGGAGGCGGGGGAAAGCTCCTACAATGAGCAGTTCTTC.

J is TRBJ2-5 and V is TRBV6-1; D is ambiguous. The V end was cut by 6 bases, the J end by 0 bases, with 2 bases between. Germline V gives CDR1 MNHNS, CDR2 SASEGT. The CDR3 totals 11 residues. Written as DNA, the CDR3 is TGTGCCAGCAGCTACCAAGAGACCCAGTACTTC. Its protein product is CASSYQETQYF.